Listed below are T cell receptor beta chains from one sample, sequenced in a study of T cells in Graves' hyperthyroidism and ophthalmopathy. TCRdb reprocessed the multiplex PCR reads with MiXCR, giving one entry per CDR3 protein. The sample holds 450,000 to 500,000 distinct CDR3 sequences, about 20% seen once. Sample: blood. All receptors derive from a woman between 65 and 79 years old with Graves' ophthalmopathy. Both conserved end residues are part of each CDR3. A D gene is named only where the DNA matches it firmly. Only some rows state a clone size, as once, few, many or a class for expanded clones.

CDR3aa: CASSPGVGFYEQYF; CDR3nt: TGTGCCAGCTCACCAGGGGTGGGATTTTACGAGCAGTACTTC; abundance: NA; d_gene: NA; v_gene: TRBV18; j_gene: TRBJ2-7
CDR3aa: CASSLVSGATGELFF; CDR3nt: TGTGCCAGCAGCTTGGTTAGCGGGGCCACCGGGGAGCTGTTTTTT; abundance: NA; d_gene: TRBD2; v_gene: TRBV7-9; j_gene: TRBJ2-2
CDR3aa: CASSLDIAATRPYEQYF; CDR3nt: TGTGCCAGCAGTTTGGACATAGCCGCAACCCGCCCCTACGAGCAGTACTTC; abundance: few; d_gene: NA; v_gene: TRBV6-1; j_gene: TRBJ2-7
CDR3aa: CASSIKDMGSYEQYF; CDR3nt: TGTGCCAGTAGTATCAAGGATATGGGCTCCTACGAGCAGTACTTC; abundance: many; d_gene: NA; v_gene: TRBV19; j_gene: TRBJ2-7
CDR3aa: CASSHSGRTDTQYF; CDR3nt: TGCGCCAGCAGCCATAGCGGGAGAACAGATACGCAGTATTTT; abundance: NA; d_gene: TRBD2; v_gene: TRBV10-1; j_gene: TRBJ2-3
CDR3aa: CASGITRDYEQYF; CDR3nt: TGTGCCAGCGGAATTACTAGAGACTACGAGCAGTACTTC; abundance: few; d_gene: NA; v_gene: TRBV12-3/TRBV12-4; j_gene: TRBJ2-7
CDR3aa: CASSQGTGGAETQYF; CDR3nt: TGTGCCAGCAGCCAAGGAACAGGGGGCGCGGAGACCCAGTACTTC; abundance: NA; d_gene: TRBD1; v_gene: TRBV3-1; j_gene: TRBJ2-5
CDR3aa: CATKLTSTPSYEQYF; CDR3nt: TGTGCCACCAAACTGACTAGTACCCCCTCCTACGAGCAGTACTTC; abundance: many; d_gene: NA; v_gene: TRBV6-2/TRBV6-3; j_gene: TRBJ2-7
CDR3aa: CASSIPSGSSDTQYF; CDR3nt: TGTGCCAGCAGCATCCCTAGCGGGAGCTCAGATACGCAGTATTTT; abundance: NA; d_gene: TRBD2; v_gene: TRBV7-6; j_gene: TRBJ2-3
CDR3aa: CASSYSSLSGNTIYF; CDR3nt: TGTGCCAGCAGTTACTCGAGTCTCTCTGGAAACACCATATATTTT; abundance: few; d_gene: NA; v_gene: TRBV6-6; j_gene: TRBJ1-3
CDR3aa: CASGYGSSAYNEQFF; CDR3nt: TGTGCCAGCGGGTACGGTAGCTCGGCCTACAATGAGCAGTTCTTC; abundance: few; d_gene: NA; v_gene: TRBV27; j_gene: TRBJ2-1
CDR3aa: CASSATGTPNTGELFF; CDR3nt: TGCGCCAGCAGCGCTACCGGGACACCGAACACCGGGGAGCTGTTTTTT; abundance: few; d_gene: NA; v_gene: TRBV5-1; j_gene: TRBJ2-2
CDR3aa: CASRPGTGNYGYTF; CDR3nt: TGTGCCAGCAGACCCGGGACAGGGAACTATGGCTACACCTTC; abundance: many; d_gene: TRBD1; v_gene: TRBV28; j_gene: TRBJ1-2
CDR3aa: CASRWGNTEAFF; CDR3nt: TGCGCCAGCAGGTGGGGGAACACTGAAGCTTTCTTT; abundance: NA; d_gene: NA; v_gene: TRBV5-1; j_gene: TRBJ1-1